What follows are 21 T cell receptor beta chains derived from one specimen sequenced in a study of blood T cell repertoires in COVID-19. Here immunoSEQ multiplex PCR was the method, and the copy in TCRdb shows in-frame clones only, minus some. This table has about 80,000 clones, 88% appearing once. Sequences were obtained from peripheral blood. Source of these receptors: an elderly woman with acute or convalescent COVID-19.

This clone showed up just once. The CDR3 protein is CASSRDATGYQETQYF. The CDR3 bases are TGTGCCAGCAGCCGAGACGCGACAGGGTACCAAGAGACCCAGTACTTC. The J gene is TRBJ2-5, the V gene TRBV5-8, with 7 bases matching TRBD1. This CDR3 is 16 amino acids long. The J segment lost 0 bases and the V segment lost 4 bases, leaving 9 bases of the junction unmatched. CDR1 is SGHTS, CDR2 YDEGEE, per germline.

This clone was recorded once. V and J are TRBV13 and TRBJ2-3; 8 nucleotides agree with TRBD2. The CDR3 has 16 residues. V dropped 2 bases and J dropped 7; count of bases not matched to a gene: 11. Germline loops: CDR1 PRHDT, CDR2 FYEKMQ (reference sequence). CDR3 DNA sequence: TGTGCCAGCAGCTTAACGCTGGCGGGGGGTTTGAATACGCAGTATTTT. This encodes CASSLTLAGGLNTQYF. The full variable domain, in which reference TRBV13 and TRBJ2-3 provide the parts outside the CDR3, is AAGVIQSPRHLIKEKRETATLKCYPIPRHDTVYWYQQGPGQDPQFLISFYEKMQSDKGSIPDRFSAQQFSDYHSELNMSSLELGDSALYFCASSLTLAGGLNTQYFGPGTRLTVL.

This chain's CDR3 is CASSTSGSPTGELFF. The CDR3 DNA sequence: TGTGCCAGCTCGACTAGCGGGAGTCCCACCGGGGAGCTGTTTTTT. The genes are TRBV2 and TRBJ2-2; 12 nucleotides match TRBD2. CDR1 and CDR2 from the germline V gene are SNHLY and FYNNEI. Trimming at V came to 8 bases and at J to 4 bases, leaving 5 bases not matched to a gene. CDR3 length equals 15 residues.

This clone was detected only once. The rearrangement uses TRBV21-1 and TRBJ1-2; whether TRBD1, the table's D call, matches the DNA was not checked. TRBV21-1 is designated a pseudogene. The length of the CDR3 is 16 residues. CDR3 protein: CASSKGVGDTNYGYTF. CDR3 DNA sequence: TGTGCCAGCAGCAAAGGGGTGGGGGACACGAACTATGGCTACACCTTC.

V usage is TRBV2 and J usage is TRBJ1-4; D is possibly TRBD1 (6 bases). The germline V gene encodes CDR1 SNHLY and CDR2 FYNNEI. The CDR3 consists of 15 residues. The germline V and J ends were trimmed by 3 bases and 3 bases, with 11 bases remaining between them. The CDR3 nucleotides read TGTGCCAGCAGTGATGGGGGCGCAGCTAATGAAAAACTGTTTTTT. Translated, it gives CASSDGGAANEKLFF.

The chain employs TRBV12-5 and TRBJ1-5; D possibly corresponds to TRBD1 (5 bases). CDR3 length equals 18 residues. CDR1 is LGHNT and CDR2 is FRNRAP in the germline V gene. V lost 2 bases, J lost 0 bases, and 17 bases lay in between. This CDR3 reads CASGLTGGGVYSNQPQHF. Here the CDR3 DNA reads TGTGCTAGTGGTTTGACAGGTGGAGGGGTATATAGCAATCAGCCCCAGCATTTT.

This chain links TRBV5-1 with TRBJ2-7; D is perhaps TRBD1 (6 bases). CDR3 length: 12 amino acids. Germline values: CDR1 SGHRS, CDR2 YFSETQ. Trimming cost V 0 bases and J 9 bases, with 10 bases left between them. The CDR3 here is CASSLVQGPQYF. CDR3 DNA: TGCGCCAGCAGCTTGGTGCAGGGGCCGCAGTACTTC.

This chain uses TRBV5-8 with TRBJ2-5; 7 nucleotides match TRBD1. After removal of 4 bases from V and 4 bases from J, the junction contained 10 bases not matched to a gene. Germline-derived CDR1 and CDR2 are SGHTS and YDEGEE. The CDR3 runs 15 residues. The CDR3 protein is CASSAAGTVPETQYF. The CDR3 DNA reads TGTGCCAGCAGCGCGGCCGGGACAGTCCCAGAGACCCAGTACTTC.

The chain uses TRBV3-1 (or the pseudogene TRBV3-2) and TRBJ2-7; 12 bases are shared with TRBD2. The CDR3 covers 20 residues. The V and J ends lost 0 bases and 0 bases, in that order; junction bases with no gene match: 12. In germline, CDR1 is LGHDT, CDR2 YNNKEL (reference sequence). CDR3 loop: CASSQDRYGTSGLSSYEQYF. The CDR3 DNA follows: TGTGCCAGCAGCCAAGATAGGTATGGGACTAGCGGGCTGAGCTCCTACGAGCAGTACTTC.

V usage is TRBV2 and J usage is TRBJ2-4; 7 bases map to TRBD2. CDR3 length equals 12 residues. Germline V gives CDR1 SNHLY, CDR2 FYNNEI. Trimming removed 10 bases from V and 7 bases from J; junction bases left unmatched: 7. The CDR3 is CAKRGRENIQYF. The CDR3 nucleotides read TGTGCCAAGCGGGGCCGAGAGAACATTCAGTACTTC. Using reference TRBV2 and TRBJ2-4 for the parts outside the CDR3, the full variable domain is EPEVTQTPSHQVTQMGQEVILRCVPISNHLYFYWYRQILGQKVEFLVSFYNNEISEKSEIFDDQFSVERPDGSNFTLKIRSTKLEDSAMYFCAKRGRENIQYFGAGTRLSVL.

This chain uses TRBV6-5 with TRBJ2-7, with 7 bases lining up with TRBD1. Germline lookup yields CDR1 MNHEY and CDR2 SVGAGI. The CDR3 loop spans 15 amino acids. The V segment lost 5 bases and the J segment 3 bases; nucleotides outside the gene matches: 10. The CDR3 sequence: CASSTRTDRDYEQYF. DNA for the CDR3: TGTGCCAGCAGTACTCGGACCGACAGGGACTACGAGCAGTACTTC.

The rearrangement joins TRBV19 to TRBJ1-4; D perhaps matches TRBD1 (6 bases). The CDR3 has 14 amino acids. V lost 5 bases to trimming and J lost 0 bases, with 7 bases between them. CDR1 and CDR2 from the germline V gene are LNHDA and SQIVND (reference sequence). In DNA, the CDR3 is TGTGCCAGTAGTGGACAGCCAACTAATGAAAAACTGTTTTTT. This codes for CASSGQPTNEKLFF.

The J gene is TRBJ2-3, the V gene TRBV6-1, with D tentatively TRBD2 (6 bases). The V end lost 2 bases, the J end lost 0 bases, and 12 bases lay between the germline ends. The CDR3 length is 16 residues. Germline CDR1 reads MNHNS; CDR2 reads SASEGT. CDR3 in DNA: TGTGCCAGCAGTGAACGGCGGGATCTAAGCACAGATACGCAGTATTTT. This sequence encodes CASSERRDLSTDTQYF.

V is TRBV3-1 (or the pseudogene TRBV3-2) and J is TRBJ2-7; the D is unclear. V gave up 5 bases and J gave up 6 bases, with 14 bases separating them. There are 13 residues in the CDR3. The V gene's germline CDR1 is LGHDT and CDR2 YNNKEL (reference sequence). The CDR3 region has the DNA TGTGCCAGCAGCTCCCTTCTAGGCTCCGAGCAGTACTTC. It specifies CASSSLLGSEQYF.

The chain joins TRBV6-1 to TRBJ1-2, with D perhaps TRBD1 (5 bases). Looked up from germline, CDR1 is MNHNS and CDR2 is SASEGT. V shed 7 bases and J shed 8 bases, with 20 bases lying between them. This CDR3 comprises 14 residues. The CDR3 nucleotides are TGTGCCAGCACCCCGAAGGCAACTCAGGGAGGCTACACCTTC. The encoded protein is CASTPKATQGGYTF.

This clone turned up a few times. The chain combines TRBV15 with TRBJ1-5; 11 nucleotides agree with TRBD1. In germline, CDR1 is LNHNV, CDR2 YYDKDF (reference sequence). The CDR3 is 17 residues long. V gave up 6 bases and J gave up 1 base; unmatched junction bases: 8. This CDR3 is CATRTGTGGLSNQPQHF. In DNA, the CDR3 is TGTGCCACCAGGACCGGGACAGGGGGACTGAGCAATCAGCCCCAGCATTTT. Together with reference TRBV15 and TRBJ1-5, the CDR3 gives the full variable domain: DAMVIQNPRYQVTQFGKPVTLSCSQTLNHNVMYWYQQKSSQAPKLLFHYYDKDFNNEADTPDNFQSRRPNTSFCFLDIRSPGLGDTAMYLCATRTGTGGLSNQPQHFGDGTRLSIL.

The chain employs TRBV5-1 and TRBJ1-5, with TRBD1 matching 7 bases. Trimming at V came to 4 bases and at J to 5 bases, leaving 15 bases not matched to a gene. The CDR3 contains 17 residues. The V gene's germline CDR1 is SGHRS and CDR2 YFSETQ. CDR3 coding DNA: TGCGCCAGCAGCCCAACTCCCGGGACAGAGGTTCATCAGCCCCAGCATTTT. Translation gives CASSPTPGTEVHQPQHF.

The V and J genes are TRBV18 and TRBJ2-2, with D hard to call. This CDR3 has 13 residues. Germline V gives CDR1 KGHSH, CDR2 LQKENI. The V and J ends lost 5 bases and 4 bases respectively, with 8 bases between them. The CDR3 is CASSTQSTGELFF. The DNA for the CDR3 is TGTGCCAGCTCAACACAGAGCACCGGGGAGCTGTTTTTT. Supplemented by reference TRBV18 and TRBJ2-2, the full variable domain reads NAGVMQNPRHLVRRRGQEARLRCSPMKGHSHVYWYRQLPEEGLKFMVYLQKENIIDESGMPKERFSAEFPKEGPSILRIQQVVRGDSAAYFCASSTQSTGELFFGEGSRLTVL.

This clone occurred once. Other DNA sequences in the same sample also yield this CDR3. This chain connects TRBV2 to TRBJ1-2; D not certain. With 6 bases removed from V and 4 bases from J, the gap between germline ends came to 6 bases. There are 11 residues in the CDR3. Germline assignment: CDR1 SNHLY and CDR2 FYNNEI. CDR3 in DNA: TGTGCCAGCAGGGCTGGCTATGGCTACACCTTC. It is translated as CASRAGYGYTF.

This chain joins TRBV5-1 and TRBJ2-3, with D perhaps matching TRBD2 (5 bases). This CDR3 comprises 15 residues. V was shortened by 6 bases and J by 5 bases, with 19 bases between the two germline ends. CDR1 is SGHRS and CDR2 is YFSETQ in the germline V gene. This CDR3 reads CASTGAGGSGDTQYF. CDR3 bases: TGCGCCAGCACGGGCGCGGGTGGCTCCGGAGATACGCAGTATTTT.

The chain combines TRBV3-1 (or the pseudogene TRBV3-2) with TRBJ2-5; TRBD1 agrees at 7 bases. CDR1 and CDR2 (germline): LGHDT, YNNKEL (reference sequence). The CDR3 is 15 amino acids. Trimming took 4 bases from V and 4 from J; bases not matched to a gene: 9. The CDR3 bases are TGTGCCAGCAGCCGACGACAGGGCCTACTAGAGACCCAGTACTTC. Protein sequence: CASSRRQGLLETQYF.